These T cell receptor beta chains were read from a single sample in a study of tumor and adjacent non-tumor tissue in lung cancer. MiXCR was run by TCRdb on the multiplex PCR reads, yielding one entry per CDR3 protein. The table records 80,000 to 100,000 distinct CDR3 sequences, 80% of them present only once. Sequencing was done on a sample of distant non-tumor lung tissue. These receptors were collected from a man in his sixties with small cell lung cancer. The CDR3 runs from the conserved cysteine through the conserved F or W. The D gene is left open where the match is weak. A clone size is listed for some rows: how often the clone was seen (once, few, many), or a class if it is expanded.

once	TRBV12-3/TRBV12-4	TRBJ2-3	NA	13	TGTGCCAGCAGCTTATGGAGCACAGATACGCAGTGTTTT	CASSLWSTDTQCF
NA	TRBV28	TRBJ2-2	TRBD1	16	TGTGCCAGCAGCACGACCACAGGGGCGGACACCGAGGAGCTGTTTTTT	CASSTTTGADTEELFF
NA	TRBV4-2	TRBJ2-5	NA	15	TGTGCCAGTAGCCAAGGGGCTCAGCTGCAAAAGACCCAGTACTTC	CASSQGAQLQKTQYF
NA	TRBV11-3	TRBJ2-7	NA	13	TGTGCCAGTAGCATAGAAACTAGCTACAAGCAGTACTTC	CASSIETSYKQYF
NA	TRBV6-6	TRBJ1-4	NA	12	TGTGCCGGCTCCAACGCCAGGGAAAAACTGTTTTTT	CAGSNAREKLFF
NA	TRBV20-1	TRBJ1-2	NA	11	TGCTGTGCTAAAATCGATTATGGCTACACCTTC	CCAKIDYGYTF
NA	TRBV5-6	TRBJ2-1	TRBD1	18	TGTGTCAGCAGTGTTGGCACACACGGGACAGGGCGTTGGAATGAGCAGTTCTTC	CVSSVGTHGTGRWNEQFF
NA	TRBV7-3	TRBJ1-1	NA	14	TGTGCCAGCAACCTCCTGGGGAGGGACACTGAAGCTTTCTTT	CASNLLGRDTEAFF
NA	TRBV4-2	TRBJ2-3	NA	17	TGTGCCAGCAGCCCGGACCCAAGCTGGGAGGGGGCAGATACGCTGTATTTT	CASSPDPSWEGADTLYF
NA	TRBV4-2	TRBJ2-1	NA	14	TGTGCCGGCAGCCCCGAGACAGATTACAATGAGCAGTTCTTC	CAGSPETDYNEQFF
NA	TRBV29-1	TRBJ2-5	NA	12	TGCAGCGATGAAGACCTAAGGGAGACACAGTACTTC	CSDEDLRETQYF
once	TRBV6-2/TRBV6-3	TRBJ2-1	NA	17	TGTGCCAGCAGTCTACAGGTAGGCCCGGGACGATACAACGAGCAGTTCTTC	CASSLQVGPGRYNEQFF
NA	TRBV20-1	TRBJ2-3	TRBD2	16	TGCGGTGATAGGGGACTAGCGACAACCTTCACAGATACGCAGTATTTT	CGDRGLATTFTDTQYF
many	TRBV6-1	TRBJ2-2	NA	13	TGTGCCAGCAGTGTGTCGGGGACCGGGGAGCTGTTTTTT	CASSVSGTGELFF